Reported below is one TCR beta chain. This sample is part of a study of CD8 T cells in ankylosing spondylitis. TCRdb used MiXCR to reprocess the 5' RACE reads, holding one entry per CDR3 protein. This table holds approximately 300,000 distinct CDR3 sequences, over 15% found once. The length of the CDR3 is 13 residues. Germline V gene lookup returns CDR1 SGHTA and CDR2 FQGTGA. The V end was cut by 4 bases, the J end by 6 bases, with 10 bases between. The sample comprised blood, either unsorted or a sorted T cell fraction (not recorded which). The V call is TRBV7-3, the J call TRBJ2-1; D tentatively reads TRBD1 or TRBD2 (5 bases each). This clonotype was sampled from a male donor with ankylosing spondylitis or in good health (not recorded which). The CDR3 region has the DNA TGTGCCAGCAGCTCGGGACGCAGCAATGAGCAGTTCTTC. Its protein product is CASSSGRSNEQFF.